The rows below give T cell receptor beta chains drawn from one sample of a study of shared clonotypes between healthy human individuals. TCRdb keeps only in-frame clones here, not all; method: immunoSEQ multiplex PCR. The data contain 450,000 to 500,000 clones, about 84% of them singletons. Sequences were obtained from PBMCs. The receptor set was obtained from a woman aged 40 to 50 in good health. Some clones in this sample may be carry-over from other donors' samples. Each CDR3 is given with its conserved first and last residue.

J gene: TRBJ2-7; V gene: TRBV28; CDR3 protein: CASSLHRVLSYEQYF
J gene: TRBJ2-5; V gene: TRBV14; CDR3 protein: CASSPGTSGSRQETQYF
J gene: TRBJ2-1; V gene: TRBV19; CDR3 protein: CASSTTRYEQFF
J gene: TRBJ1-5; V gene: TRBV15; CDR3 protein: CATSRDRDHNQPQHF
J gene: TRBJ2-7; V gene: TRBV10-1; CDR3 protein: CASSESGSGRPYEQYF
J gene: TRBJ2-7; V gene: TRBV6-5; CDR3 protein: CASSYSDTAYEQYF
J gene: TRBJ2-3; V gene: TRBV29-1; CDR3 protein: CSAAPRGGGLAGTDTQYF
J gene: TRBJ2-7; V gene: TRBV6-5; CDR3 protein: CASSYYGLAGGEQYF
J gene: TRBJ2-7; V gene: TRBV11-2; CDR3 protein: CASSLASGQFYEQYF
J gene: TRBJ2-1; V gene: TRBV7-8; CDR3 protein: CASSHSRGWSGKYNEQFF
J gene: TRBJ2-3; V gene: TRBV18; CDR3 protein: CASSPGALAGEGTDTQYF
J gene: TRBJ2-3; V gene: TRBV4-1; CDR3 protein: CASSQDSSGRSTDTQYF
J gene: TRBJ2-3; V gene: TRBV5-1; CDR3 protein: CASSSLPQQSSTDTQYF
J gene: TRBJ2-5; V gene: TRBV2; CDR3 protein: CASSEAEASLGETQYF
J gene: TRBJ1-2; V gene: TRBV5-5; CDR3 protein: CASSRDSLGYTF
J gene: TRBJ1-2; V gene: TRBV7-2; CDR3 protein: CASSSGTHYGYTF
J gene: TRBJ2-7; V gene: TRBV4-2; CDR3 protein: CASSHLGTGGALIYEQYF
J gene: TRBJ1-1; V gene: TRBV6-5; CDR3 protein: CASSYSRGNTEAFF
J gene: TRBJ2-4; V gene: TRBV10-3; CDR3 protein: CAISEENAKNIQYF
J gene: TRBJ2-1; V gene: TRBV9; CDR3 protein: CASSAPGTRSYNEQFF
J gene: TRBJ2-1; V gene: TRBV29-1; CDR3 protein: CSVEDHSGAGAYRTEQFF
J gene: TRBJ1-4; V gene: TRBV28; CDR3 protein: CASSWQTATNEKLFF
J gene: TRBJ1-2; V gene: TRBV28; CDR3 protein: CASSLQGPNYGYTF
J gene: TRBJ2-5; V gene: TRBV6-5; CDR3 protein: CASSYIAGGPGETQYF
J gene: TRBJ1-1; V gene: TRBV2; CDR3 protein: CASSAARGMRAEAFF
J gene: TRBJ2-5; V gene: TRBV28; CDR3 protein: CASTEGGGEVETQYF
J gene: TRBJ2-7; V gene: TRBV29-1; CDR3 protein: CSGRGLAGEQYF
J gene: TRBJ1-5; V gene: TRBV6-1; CDR3 protein: CASSNNPYSNQPQHF
J gene: TRBJ2-7; V gene: TRBV7-2; CDR3 protein: CASSLAGRTSAFRNEQYF
J gene: TRBJ2-5; V gene: TRBV28; CDR3 protein: CASSFARRTQYF
J gene: TRBJ2-4; V gene: TRBV2; CDR3 protein: CASRTQGASKNIQYF
J gene: TRBJ2-1; V gene: TRBV5-6; CDR3 protein: CASSWDRGSYNEQFF
J gene: TRBJ2-1; V gene: TRBV19; CDR3 protein: CASSTPGLYNEQFF
J gene: TRBJ2-5; V gene: TRBV7-8; CDR3 protein: CASGRDREETQYF
J gene: TRBJ1-1; V gene: TRBV18; CDR3 protein: CASSPGTGNTEAFF
J gene: TRBJ1-2; V gene: TRBV2; CDR3 protein: CASTGTGYYGYTF
J gene: TRBJ2-2; V gene: TRBV7-3; CDR3 protein: CASSLGLASTGELFF
J gene: TRBJ2-2; V gene: TRBV29-1; CDR3 protein: CSVGNPSGSIRELFF
J gene: TRBJ2-1; V gene: TRBV27; CDR3 protein: CASSYYATRGNEQFF
J gene: TRBJ2-3; V gene: TRBV7-7; CDR3 protein: CASSPGLANTDTQYF
J gene: TRBJ2-1; V gene: TRBV30; CDR3 protein: CAWSAQGYNEQFF
J gene: TRBJ2-1; V gene: TRBV4-3; CDR3 protein: CASSQDGTSGRVHNEQFF
J gene: TRBJ1-5; V gene: TRBV28; CDR3 protein: CASSSNRGGQPQHF
J gene: TRBJ1-5; V gene: TRBV27; CDR3 protein: CASSLSEGEPQHF
J gene: TRBJ2-1; V gene: TRBV6-4; CDR3 protein: CASSDSSGSNNEQFF
J gene: TRBJ2-4; V gene: TRBV14; CDR3 protein: CASSSRGRENIQYF